This T cell receptor (beta chain) was sequenced during a study of T cells expressing NK-cell markers. For the study at large: Eight donors were sequenced, of whom seven were HCMV-seropositive, while the remaining one was HCMV-seronegative.

Regarding this clonotype: Its antigen is as yet unknown.

TCRdb reprocessed the 5' RACE reads and keeps a single row for each CDR3 protein, giving no DNA. This listing includes 200,000 to 300,000 distinct CDR3 sequences. Notes on the study in general: Dominant NKG2C+ clonotypes in six donors made up roughly 1.0-7.0% of CD8+ T cells.

The CDR3 consists of 14 residues. Germline assignment: CDR1 MNHNS and CDR2 SASEGT. Sequenced sample: blood T cells: a sorted CD56 or NKG2C T cell subset, CD4+ or CD8+ T cells, or bulk PBMC T cells (not recorded which). The gene calls are TRBV6-1 and TRBJ2-7. This receptor was obtained from a man aged 18 to 35 in good health. CDR3 sequence reads: CASKEWAEPSEQYF.